The 14 T cell receptor beta chains below were found in one sample sequenced in a study of shared clonotypes between healthy human individuals. Here immunoSEQ multiplex PCR was the method, and the copy in TCRdb shows in-frame clones only, minus some. The table records millions of clones, about 94% of them present only once. The naive CD8 population came from CD45RO-negative cells selected for CCR7, without terminally differentiated effector memory CD45RA+ cells. Material for sequencing was naive CD8+ T cells sorted from blood. The receptors originated from a man aged 18 to 29 in good health.

The gene calls are TRBV11-2 and TRBJ1-6; D call uncertain. The CDR3 is 18 residues long. V was shortened by 0 bases and J by 4 bases, with 16 bases between the two germline ends. Looked up from germline, CDR1 is SGHAT and CDR2 is FQNNGV. CDR3 DNA: TGTGCCAGCAGCTTAGATCGTCGGGTCCCGAATTATAATTCACCCCTCCACTTT. Translation gives CASSLDRRVPNYNSPLHF.

This chain connects TRBV7-9 to TRBJ1-6; no clear D. CDR1 and CDR2 from the germline V gene are SEHNR and FQNEAQ (reference sequence). The CDR3 length is 16 residues. V lost 5 bases and J lost 1, with 12 bases in between. Here the CDR3 DNA reads TGTGCCAGCAGCCCGAGAGAGGTTTCCTATAATTCACCCCTCCACTTT. Its translation: CASSPREVSYNSPLHF.

This clone was observed a few times. This chain uses TRBV2 with TRBJ1-2; D is uncertain. The CDR3 consists of 10 residues. Germline loops: CDR1 SNHLY, CDR2 FYNNEI. V was clipped by 8 bases and J by 7 bases, with 8 bases between them. CDR3 protein: CASVDFGYTF. The DNA of the CDR3 is TGTGCCAGCGTAGACTTTGGCTACACCTTC.

In the case of this clone: The sample holds other DNA sequences that translate to the same CDR3. CDR3 nucleotide sequence: TGTGCCAGCAGCTTAGGGCTAGCGGGATCCTACGAGCAGTACTTC. Translated: CASSLGLAGSYEQYF. This chain joins TRBV11-2 and TRBJ2-7; 9 bases match TRBD2. Per the germline V gene, CDR1 is SGHAT and CDR2 is FQNNGV. V shed 1 base and J 1 base; nucleotides not matched to a gene: 2. CDR3 size: 15 residues.

This clone was seen only a few times. This sample includes further DNA sequences coding for the same CDR3. This rearrangement joins TRBV2 to TRBJ2-2; D is perhaps TRBD1 (5 bases). Germline CDR1 SNHLY, CDR2 FYNNEI. V was pared by 3 bases and J by 1 base, with 6 bases between. CDR3 size: 14 residues. The CDR3, as DNA: TGTGCCAGCAGTGAGACAGAGAACACCGGGGAGCTGTTTTTT. Translation gives CASSETENTGELFF. Full variable domain (rest looked up from reference TRBV2 and TRBJ2-2): EPEVTQTPSHQVTQMGQEVILRCVPISNHLYFYWYRQILGQKVEFLVSFYNNEISEKSEIFDDQFSVERPDGSNFTLKIRSTKLEDSAMYFCASSETENTGELFFGEGSRLTVL.

This clone was counted once. V gene TRBV4-1 combines with J gene TRBJ2-7; D is ambiguous. The CDR3 length is 18 residues. CDR1 is MGHRA, CDR2 YSYEKL, per germline. Trimming stripped 0 bases from V and 0 bases from J, with 18 bases between. This chain's CDR3 is CASSQDRANSHFSYEQYF. For the CDR3, the DNA is TGCGCCAGCAGCCAAGATCGGGCGAACAGCCACTTCTCCTACGAGCAGTACTTC.

This clone was seen only once. This chain links TRBV4-1 with TRBJ2-7; maybe TRBD1 (5 bases). The CDR3 covers 14 residues. Trimming left V 2 bases short and J 4 bases short, with 12 bases between. Germline V gene data show CDR1 as MGHRA and CDR2 as YSYEKL. This CDR3 is CASSQQGRIYEQYF. DNA for the CDR3: TGCGCCAGCAGCCAACAGGGTCGGATATACGAGCAGTACTTC.

This rearrangement joins TRBV4-3 to TRBJ2-5; 7 nucleotides match TRBD1. Germline loops: CDR1 LGHNA, CDR2 YSLEER. Losses at the gene ends were 3 bases for V and 0 bases for J; bases not matched to a gene: 1. This CDR3 is 14 amino acids long. The CDR3: CASSQGQYQETQYF. CDR3 sequence (DNA): TGCGCCAGCAGCCAGGGACAGTACCAAGAGACCCAGTACTTC.

This rearrangement joins TRBV27 to TRBJ2-2, with D hard to call. CDR1 and CDR2 from the germline V gene are MNHEY and SMNVEV (reference sequence). This CDR3 spans 14 amino acids. Trimming pared 4 bases from V and 0 bases from J, leaving 6 bases between. The CDR3 protein is CASSSRPNTGELFF. As DNA, the CDR3 is TGTGCCAGCAGTTCGCGACCGAACACCGGGGAGCTGTTTTTT.

This sequence joins TRBV4-3 and TRBJ2-6, with 12 bases lining up with TRBD2. Germline CDR1 LGHNA, CDR2 YSLEER. V shed 5 bases and J 0 bases; nucleotides not matched to a gene: 5. This CDR3 is 18 amino acids long. CDR3 amino acids: CASSWRTSGDSGANVLTF. The DNA for the CDR3 is TGCGCCAGCAGCTGGCGGACTAGCGGGGACTCTGGGGCCAACGTCCTGACTTTC.

The V call is TRBV7-6, the J call TRBJ2-7; 7 positions match TRBD1. The trim removed 4 bases at V and 2 bases at J, leaving 11 bases unmatched. CDR3 length equals 16 residues. The germline CDR1 and CDR2 sequences are SGHVS and FNYEAQ. The CDR3 is CASSWTEGAEPYEQYF. The CDR3 DNA is TGTGCCAGCAGCTGGACCGAGGGGGCAGAACCCTACGAGCAGTACTTC.

This clone appeared once. This chain uses TRBV4-1 with TRBJ1-1; D is uncertain. Germline V CDR1 and CDR2: MGHRA, YSYEKL. The CDR3 runs to 15 residues. The V and J ends lost 6 bases and 1 base respectively, with 15 bases between them. CDR3 DNA sequence: TGCGCCAGCAGACTTGGGAGCACATCGAACACTGAAGCTTTCTTT. This sequence encodes CASRLGSTSNTEAFF.

The rearrangement joins TRBV10-2 to TRBJ1-5; D is perhaps TRBD1 (6 bases). CDR1 WSHSY and CDR2 SAAADI come from the germline V gene. Trimming took 5 bases from V and 6 from J, leaving 11 bases between them. The CDR3 has 13 residues. The CDR3 loop reads CASSTGYGQPQHF. The CDR3, as DNA: TGCGCCAGCAGTACAGGGTACGGTCAGCCCCAGCATTTT.

The genes are TRBV6-6 and TRBJ1-1; 7 nucleotides match TRBD1. With V trimmed by 2 bases and J by 5 bases, 8 bases remained unmatched. CDR1 and CDR2 from the germline V gene are MNHNY and SVGAGI (reference sequence). The CDR3 has 15 amino acids. CDR3 in DNA: TGTGCCAGCAGTTACCAACGGACAGGACCTACTGAAGCTTTCTTT. Translating gives CASSYQRTGPTEAFF.